This T cell receptor beta chain was documented in a study of blood T cell repertoires in COVID-19. Study in general: Samples came from the United States, Italy and Spain, spanning acute and convalescent COVID-19.

CDR3 size: 16 residues. CDR1 and CDR2 (germline): GTSNPN, SVGIG (reference sequence). V was cut by 0 bases and J by 6 bases, with 17 bases left in between. TCRdb's copy holds only in-frame clones and misses some; the assay was immunoSEQ multiplex PCR. The table lists approximately 55,000 clones, 90% of them singletons. The sequence was collected from a man between 40 and 49 years old with acute or convalescent COVID-19. The sample comprised peripheral blood. The chain joins TRBV30 to TRBJ1-4; D is undetermined. The CDR3 bases are TGTGCCTGGAGTGTACAACGGGTGTCCGACGATGAAAAACTGTTTTTT. Translated: CAWSVQRVSDDEKLFF.